The next 11 T cell receptor beta chains were all read from a single sample in a study of cytomegalovirus exposure and HLA in healthy donors. The PCR used 60 Vbeta and 13 Jbeta primers. Using immunoSEQ multiplex PCR, the repertoire was profiled, and TCRdb retains in-frame clones only, with some absent. Among about 200,000 clones, 79% were seen once, and the ten largest hold approximately 0.39%. The specimen was PBMCs. The receptors stem from a male donor in good health and CMV-seropositive.

This clone was counted a single time. The chain couples TRBV11-2 to TRBJ2-3, with 8 bases aligning to TRBD1. CDR1 is SGHAT, CDR2 FQNNGV, per germline. Trimming cost V 6 bases and J 1 base; bases outside gene matches: 9. This CDR3 contains 16 residues. CDR3 bases: TGTGCCAGCAGGCAGGACAGGGAGTGGGGCACAGATACGCAGTATTTT. The encoded protein is CASRQDREWGTDTQYF.

This sequence joins TRBV5-8 and TRBJ1-6; TRBD1 agrees at 7 bases. The CDR3 spans 13 residues. Germline lookup yields CDR1 SGHTS and CDR2 YDEGEE. J gave up 8 bases and V 4 bases, and 3 bases lay outside the gene matches. The CDR3 sequence: CASSRDSYSPLHF. The CDR3 coding sequence is TGTGCCAGCAGCCGGGACAGTTATTCACCCCTCCACTTT.

The chain is built from TRBV6-5 and TRBJ1-6; D unresolved. The germline CDR1 and CDR2 sequences are MNHEY and SVGAGI. Trimming removed 5 bases from V and 3 bases from J, with 11 bases in between. The CDR3 runs 15 residues. CDR3 region: CASSHTGVYNSPLHF. The CDR3 DNA sequence: TGTGCCAGCAGTCATACCGGGGTCTATAATTCACCCCTCCACTTT.

The rearrangement joins TRBV5-1 to TRBJ2-1, with a tentative D call TRBD1 (6 bases). Trimming stripped 4 bases from V and 8 bases from J, with 19 bases between. Per germline, CDR1 SGHRS and CDR2 YFSETQ. The CDR3 runs 15 residues. The CDR3 loop is CASSHNRESFDEQFF. CDR3 nucleotides: TGCGCCAGCAGCCATAACAGGGAGAGTTTCGATGAGCAGTTCTTC. Complete variable domain (other parts from reference TRBV5-1 and TRBJ2-1): KAGVTQTPRYLIKTRGQQVTLSCSPISGHRSVSWYQQTPGQGLQFLFEYFSETQRNKGNFPGRFSGRQFSNSRSEMNVSTLELGDSALYLCASSHNRESFDEQFFGPGTRLTVL.

V and J are TRBV27 and TRBJ1-4; D not certain. The CDR3 runs 14 residues. Germline V gives CDR1 MNHEY, CDR2 SMNVEV (reference sequence). V lost 0 bases to trimming and J lost 5 bases, with 7 bases between them. CDR3 residues: CASSLSWANEKLFF. CDR3 DNA sequence: TGTGCCAGCAGTTTATCGTGGGCAAATGAAAAACTGTTTTTT. Full variable domain (rest looked up from reference TRBV27 and TRBJ1-4): EAQVTQNPRYLITVTGKKLTVTCSQNMNHEYMSWYRQDPGLGLRQIYYSMNVEVTDKGDVPEGYKVSRKEKRNFPLILESPSPNQTSLYFCASSLSWANEKLFFGSGTQLSVL.

This chain joins TRBV28 and TRBJ1-2; D perhaps matches TRBD1 (5 bases). Germline values: CDR1 MDHEN, CDR2 SYDVKM. The V end was cut by 5 bases, the J end by 0 bases, with 13 bases between. This CDR3 has 15 amino acids. The CDR3 nucleotides read TGTGCCAGCAGTACGGGGGGGTCCTCTAACTATGGCTACACCTTC. Protein sequence: CASSTGGSSNYGYTF.

This clone was observed once. The chain joins TRBV7-2 to TRBJ1-5; a possible D gene is TRBD1 (5 bases). The CDR3 contains 13 residues. Germline lookup yields CDR1 SGHTA and CDR2 FQGNSA. V lost 6 bases to trimming and J lost 9 bases, with 15 bases between them. The CDR3 nucleotides read TGTGCCAGCAGGGCTGACAGCCGCGGGCCCCAGCATTTT. Its protein is CASRADSRGPQHF.

J is TRBJ2-7 and V is TRBV19; 7 bases match TRBD2. The CDR3 covers 13 residues. The germline V gene encodes CDR1 LNHDA and CDR2 SQIVND (reference sequence). The trim removed 3 bases at V and 6 bases at J, leaving 5 bases unmatched. CDR3 sequence: CASSMGGELEQYF. The CDR3, as DNA: TGTGCCAGTAGTATGGGAGGGGAACTCGAGCAGTACTTC.

A note on this clone: One junction end disagrees with the germline gene, perhaps due to a read error. V usage is TRBV9 and J usage is TRBJ2-7, with a tentative D call TRBD2 (5 bases). The germline CDR1 and CDR2 sequences are SGDLS and YYNGEE. The CDR3 has 15 residues. The chain's CDR3 is CASSVVAEASYGQYF. The CDR3, as DNA: TGTGCCAGCAGCGTAGTGGCGGAGGCGTCCTACGGGCAGTACTTC.

The V gene is TRBV2, the J gene TRBJ2-5, with D unresolved. CDR1 is SNHLY, CDR2 FYNNEI, per germline. The CDR3 has 14 amino acids. V lost 8 bases to trimming and J lost 5 bases, with 18 bases between them. The CDR3 sequence is CASVIDFGGETQYF. The CDR3 DNA reads TGTGCCAGCGTGATTGACTTCGGTGGGGAGACCCAGTACTTC.

The chain employs TRBV6-5 and TRBJ1-1, with a possible D match to TRBD1 (5 bases). The CDR3 loop spans 13 amino acids. Germline CDR1 is MNHEY and CDR2 is SVGAGI. Trimming cost V 6 bases and J 6 bases, with 14 bases left between them. This CDR3 reads CASRAGGEPEAFF. CDR3 bases: TGTGCCAGCAGGGCCGGAGGGGAACCTGAAGCTTTCTTT.